This TCR beta chain was recovered during a study of regulatory and conventional T cells in RAG deficiency. The V gene lost 0 bases and the J gene lost 8 bases, with 11 bases spanning the gap. CDR3 length: 13 residues. The germline gives CDR1 SGDLS, CDR2 YYNGEE. Blood CD4+ CD25-low CD127-high conventional T cells supplied the genomic DNA template. The table came from immunoSEQ multiplex PCR; TCRdb's copy has only in-frame clones and leaves some out. The table shows fewer than 30,000 clones, with over 90% occurring only once. On this clone itself: Its matching antigen is unknown.

Overall study results and limits: In Omenn syndrome, sorted "Tregs" may be peripherally activated cells. Shorter CDR3s in all patient subsets; >80% Treg-Tconv overlap in Omenn.

The data were also submitted as part of a second study, on regulatory T cells. In that study: The PCR used 52 TRBV and 13 TRBJ primers. Regulatory T cells showed the strongest V-J pair restriction and V/J gene skewing among patient repertoires.

V usage is TRBV9 and J usage is TRBJ1-2; TRBD1 might be the D (5 bases). Sequenced: CD25- CD4+ T cells sorted from blood. The receptor's source is a human donor in good health. The CDR3 protein is CASSVGQSYGYTF. CDR3 nucleotides: TGTGCCAGCAGCGTAGGACAGTCCTACGGCTACACCTTC.